This section outlines one TCR beta chain sequence together with its context. Its antigen is not identified. This record belongs to a study of T cell repertoires in cytomegalovirus infection. Study as a whole: Signatures in public TCR beta sequences pointed to both CMV infection and matching HLA type.

Study-wide results and caveats: Cumulative frequency (of public TCR beta family members) identified carriers of CMV plus the relevant HLA. The ex vivo response was dominated by HLA-C-restricted CMV-specific TCR beta clonotypes.

TCRdb called the reads again in MiXCR, with one record for every CDR3 protein. Of 54,000 or so distinct CDR3 sequences in the sample, 33% are singletons; the top ten hold about 74%. V dropped 0 bases and J dropped 5 bases, with 4 bases sitting between them. CDR3 length equals 12 residues. Sequenced: PBMCs, sequenced either directly or after in vitro stimulation (not recorded which). This chain connects TRBV12-3 or TRBV12-4 to TRBJ2-5; no clear D gene. This receptor was taken from a human donor in good health (CMV status not recorded). Some clones in this sample may be carry-over from other donors' samples. The CDR3 sequence is CASSLAVETQYF. As DNA, the CDR3 is TGTGCCAGCAGTTTAGCTGTGGAGACCCAGTACTTC.